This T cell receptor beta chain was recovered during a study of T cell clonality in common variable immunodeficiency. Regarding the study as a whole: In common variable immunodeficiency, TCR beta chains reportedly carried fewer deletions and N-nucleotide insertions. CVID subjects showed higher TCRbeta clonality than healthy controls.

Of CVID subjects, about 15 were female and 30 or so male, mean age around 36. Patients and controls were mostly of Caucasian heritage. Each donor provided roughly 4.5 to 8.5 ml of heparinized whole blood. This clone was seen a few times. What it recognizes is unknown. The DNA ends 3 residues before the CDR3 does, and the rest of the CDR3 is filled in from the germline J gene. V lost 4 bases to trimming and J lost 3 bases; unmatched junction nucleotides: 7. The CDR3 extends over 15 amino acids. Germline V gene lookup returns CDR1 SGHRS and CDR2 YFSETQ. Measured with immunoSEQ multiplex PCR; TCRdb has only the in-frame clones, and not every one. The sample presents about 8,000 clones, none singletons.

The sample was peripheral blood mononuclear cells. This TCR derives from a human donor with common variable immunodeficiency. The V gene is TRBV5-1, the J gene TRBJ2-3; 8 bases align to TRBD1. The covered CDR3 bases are TGCGCCAGCAGCCGAACAGGGGGGCGAACAGATACG. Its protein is CASSRTGGRTDT. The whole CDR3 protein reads CASSRTGGRTDTQYF.